The rows below give T cell receptor beta chains drawn from one sample of a study of blood T cell repertoires in COVID-19. Some clones are missing from TCRdb's copy, which holds only in-frame ones; the method was immunoSEQ multiplex PCR. The table includes some 270,000 clones, roughly 84% detected once. Specimen: peripheral blood. Receptors were obtained from a person aged 70 to 79 with COVID-19, enrolled during active disease. CDR3s include the opening cysteine and the closing phenylalanine or tryptophan. The D gene is left open where the match is weak. A row's size may be missing; if present it is once, few, many or a size class.

CDR3,DNA,V,D,size,J
CASSYVLSSGSTDTQYF,TGTGCCAGCAGTTACGTTCTTTCTAGCGGGAGTACAGATACGCAGTATTTT,TRBV6-2/TRBV6-3,TRBD2,.,TRBJ2-3
CASSLAGSGNTIYF,TGTGCCAGCAGCTTAGCCGGGTCTGGAAACACCATATATTTT,TRBV7-6,.,.,TRBJ1-3
CASREEGQETQYF,TGCGCCAGCAGGGAGGAGGGGCAAGAGACCCAGTACTTC,TRBV5-1,.,.,TRBJ2-5
CAISESGLGANYEQYF,TGTGCCATCAGTGAGTCGGGGCTGGGGGCGAACTACGAGCAGTACTTC,TRBV10-3,.,.,TRBJ2-7
CASSFRGREDGYTF,TGTGCCAGCAGTTTCCGAGGACGGGAGGATGGCTACACCTTC,TRBV27,.,once,TRBJ1-2
CASSSNRVISGNTIYF,TGTGCCAGCAGCTCTAACCGGGTTATCTCTGGAAACACCATATATTTT,TRBV7-8,.,.,TRBJ1-3
CASSRTLAGETGELFF,TGCGCCAGCAGCCGCACACTAGCGGGGGAAACCGGGGAGCTGTTTTTT,TRBV4-3,TRBD2,.,TRBJ2-2
CASSLFSGGAVNSPLHF,TGTGCCAGCAGCTTATTTTCAGGGGGCGCCGTGAATTCACCCCTCCACTTT,TRBV13,TRBD1,once,TRBJ1-6
CASSSIRGQNTEAFF,TGTGCCAGCAGCAGCATCAGGGGGCAAAACACTGAAGCTTTCTTT,TRBV6-2/TRBV6-3,TRBD1,.,TRBJ1-1
CASSATATNEKLFF,TGTGCCAGCAGCGCGACAGCAACTAATGAAAAACTGTTTTTT,TRBV7-9,.,.,TRBJ1-4
CASSDSGRETQYF,TGTGCCAGCAGTGATAGCGGGAGAGAGACCCAGTACTTC,TRBV25-1,TRBD2,.,TRBJ2-5
CASSHRQQSSGNTIYF,TGTGCCAGTAGTCACCGACAACAGAGCTCTGGAAACACCATATATTTT,TRBV19,.,.,TRBJ1-3
CAWSAPYGYTF,TGTGCCTGGAGTGCCCCGTATGGCTACACCTTC,TRBV30,.,.,TRBJ1-2
CASRTSGSYEQYF,TGTGCCAGCCGGACTAGCGGGAGCTACGAGCAGTACTTC,TRBV7-2,TRBD2,few,TRBJ2-7
CASSSISGDKNIQYF,TGTGCCAGCAGCTCGATAAGCGGGGACAAAAACATTCAGTACTTC,TRBV6-2/TRBV6-3,TRBD2,.,TRBJ2-4
CASSLSDQPQHF,TGTGCCAGCAGCTTGTCGGATCAGCCCCAGCATTTT,TRBV5-5,.,once,TRBJ1-5
CATSQDRGQETQYF,TGTGCCACCAGCCAAGACAGGGGTCAAGAGACCCAGTACTTC,TRBV15,TRBD1,.,TRBJ2-5
CASSLVRQGEQFF,TGCGCCAGCAGCTTGGTTCGCCAGGGAGAGCAGTTCTTC,TRBV5-1,.,.,TRBJ2-1
CSVEGEFNTGELFF,TGCAGCGTTGAAGGAGAGTTTAACACCGGGGAGCTGTTTTTT,TRBV29-1,.,.,TRBJ2-2
CASSLRQGAPEAFF,TGCGCCAGCAGCCTCAGACAGGGTGCCCCTGAAGCTTTCTTT,TRBV4-3,TRBD1,.,TRBJ1-1
CASSQTGGPSGANVLTF,TGTGCCAGCAGCCAGACAGGGGGACCATCTGGGGCCAACGTCCTGACTTTC,TRBV11-2,TRBD1,once,TRBJ2-6
CASSLGAGGLSYEQYF,TGTGCCAGCAGCTTGGGAGCTGGGGGCCTGTCCTACGAGCAGTACTTC,TRBV5-6,.,.,TRBJ2-7
CASSLLAGRNPYEQYF,TGTGCCAGCAGTTTACTAGCGGGGCGGAATCCCTACGAGCAGTACTTC,TRBV28,TRBD2,.,TRBJ2-7
CSAAGTEEQYF,TGCAGTGCAGCCGGGACAGAAGAGCAGTACTTC,TRBV20-1,TRBD1,few,TRBJ2-7
CASSFVGLTGELFF,TGTGCCAGCAGCTTCGTGGGACTTACCGGGGAGCTGTTTTTT,TRBV7-8,.,.,TRBJ2-2
CASRWGGGGSNTEAFF,TGTGCCAGCCGTTGGGGGGGTGGGGGCTCTAACACTGAAGCTTTCTTT,TRBV27,.,.,TRBJ1-1
CASSLPRGQGAYEQYF,TGTGCCAGCAGCTTACCCAGGGGACAGGGGGCTTACGAGCAGTACTTC,TRBV11-2,TRBD1,.,TRBJ2-7
CASSQDPGELYEQYF,TGCGCCAGCAGCCAAGATCCAGGGGAGCTCTACGAGCAGTACTTC,TRBV4-3,.,.,TRBJ2-7
CASSFSRDRFYEQYF,TGTGCCAGCAGTTTCTCGCGGGACAGATTCTACGAGCAGTACTTC,TRBV7-2,.,few,TRBJ2-7
CAISDSGGSYEQYF,TGTGCCATCAGTGATAGCGGGGGCTCCTACGAGCAGTACTTC,TRBV10-3,TRBD2,.,TRBJ2-7
CASSQVAGQGAETQYF,TGCGCCAGCAGCCAAGTAGCGGGACAGGGGGCAGAGACCCAGTACTTC,TRBV4-1,TRBD1,.,TRBJ2-5
CASSLGTPGNYEQYF,TGCGCCAGCAGCTTGGGAACCCCGGGGAACTACGAGCAGTACTTC,TRBV5-1,.,.,TRBJ2-7
CSASLPGHTEAFF,TGCAGTGCTAGTCTGCCAGGCCACACTGAAGCTTTCTTT,TRBV20-1,.,.,TRBJ1-1
CASSFQGTDEKLFF,TGTGCCAGCAGCTTCCAGGGGACAGATGAAAAACTGTTTTTT,TRBV7-2,TRBD1,.,TRBJ1-4
CATSRAGIRYGYTF,TGTGCCACCAGCAGGGCCGGGATCAGGTATGGCTACACCTTC,TRBV15,.,.,TRBJ1-2
CASSVGQGVGEAFF,TGTGCCAGCAGCGTTGGACAGGGCGTGGGTGAAGCTTTCTTT,TRBV9,TRBD1,.,TRBJ1-1
CASNSGTGGISREKESPLHF,TGTGCCAGCAATAGCGGGACAGGGGGTATATCACGAGAGAAAGAATCACCCCTCCACTTT,TRBV11-3,TRBD1,.,TRBJ1-6
CASSLSYRGRIAPSTDTQYF,TGTGCCAGCAGTTTATCCTACAGGGGTCGAATCGCACCTAGCACAGATACGCAGTATTTT,TRBV27,TRBD1,.,TRBJ2-3
CAISEYTGIREETQYF,TGTGCCATCAGTGAGTACACAGGGATACGCGAAGAGACCCAGTACTTC,TRBV10-3,.,.,TRBJ2-5
CASSLSGRPYEQYF,TGTGCCAGCAGCCTTAGCGGGAGGCCCTACGAGCAGTACTTC,TRBV28,TRBD2,.,TRBJ2-7
CASKDGTAISNQPQHF,TGTGCCAGCAAAGACGGGACAGCCATTAGCAATCAGCCCCAGCATTTT,TRBV2,TRBD1,.,TRBJ1-5
CASSQVPSGINEQFF,TGCGCCAGCAGCCAAGTGCCTAGCGGGATCAATGAGCAGTTCTTC,TRBV4-1,TRBD2,once,TRBJ2-1
CASSYRDRGPLNEKLFF,TGTGCCAGCAGCTACCGGGACAGGGGACCCCTTAATGAAAAACTGTTTTTT,TRBV11-2,TRBD1,.,TRBJ1-4
CASSQALAGIYNEQFF,TGTGCCAGCAGCCAAGCTTTAGCGGGGATCTACAATGAGCAGTTCTTC,TRBV14,TRBD2,.,TRBJ2-1
CASSVWGTGSTDTQYF,TGTGCCAGCAGTGTATGGGGGACAGGGAGCACAGATACGCAGTATTTT,TRBV6-1,TRBD1,.,TRBJ2-3
CASSYGFGRASTEAFF,TGTGCCAGCAGTTACGGCTTCGGCAGGGCGAGCACTGAAGCTTTCTTT,TRBV6-2/TRBV6-3,.,.,TRBJ1-1
CAWSRDRGNSPLHF,TGTGCCTGGAGTCGGGACAGGGGTAATTCACCCCTCCACTTT,TRBV30,TRBD1,.,TRBJ1-6
CASWDRGTTGELFF,TGTGCCAGTTGGGACAGGGGGACGACCGGGGAGCTGTTTTTT,TRBV5-5,TRBD1,.,TRBJ2-2
CASSFREGGEQYF,TGTGCCAGCAGCTTCCGGGAGGGAGGAGAGCAGTACTTC,TRBV7-2,TRBD2,.,TRBJ2-7
CASSRTGYGYTF,TGTGCCAGTAGCCGGACAGGGTATGGCTACACCTTC,TRBV19,TRBD1,.,TRBJ1-2